These 20 T cell receptor beta chains came from one sample sequenced in a study of CD8 T cells in ankylosing spondylitis. TCRdb recomputed calls from the 5' RACE reads with MiXCR, one row per CDR3 protein. This table holds over 130,000 distinct CDR3 sequences, around 42% found once. The specimen sequenced was synovial fluid, either unsorted or a sorted T cell fraction (not recorded which). The receptors shown here come from a male donor with ankylosing spondylitis.

This chain links TRBV10-3 with TRBJ1-4; D gene uncertain. Per the germline V gene, CDR1 is ENHRY and CDR2 is SYGVKD. This CDR3 region has 16 residues. V lost 1 base to trimming and J lost 3 bases, with 12 bases between them. DNA for the CDR3: TGTGCCATCAGTGAGTTCTTTCTCGCGGCTAATGAAAAACTGTTTTTT. It is translated as CAISEFFLAANEKLFF.

The V call is TRBV7-9, the J call TRBJ2-3; D remains unclear. Trimming took 5 bases from V and 4 from J, leaving 10 bases between them. The CDR3 runs 13 residues. The germline CDR1 and CDR2 sequences are SEHNR and FQNEAQ (reference sequence). This CDR3 reads CASSPSPSDTQYF. CDR3 sequence (DNA): TGTGCCAGCAGCCCCAGCCCTTCAGATACGCAGTATTTT.

The chain carries TRBV6-5 and TRBJ2-2, with 7 positions matching TRBD2. Per germline, CDR1 MNHEY and CDR2 SVGAGI. The CDR3 extends over 16 amino acids. The junction had 8 bases not matched to a gene; V was cut back by 0 bases and J by 7 bases. In nucleotides, the CDR3 is TGTGCCAGCAGTTACTCGGCCGGGGGGATTATCGGGGAGCTGTTTTTT. This gives the protein CASSYSAGGIIGELFF.

V usage is TRBV7-9 and J usage is TRBJ1-4, with D possibly matching TRBD1 (5 bases). V was clipped by 5 bases and J by 5 bases, with 12 bases between them. The length of the CDR3 is 14 residues. Germline assignment: CDR1 SEHNR and CDR2 FQNEAQ (reference sequence). The CDR3 protein is CASSPTGRNEKLFF. In DNA form, the CDR3 reads TGTGCCAGCAGCCCAACGGGACGGAATGAAAAACTGTTTTTT.

The J gene is TRBJ2-7, the V gene TRBV5-1, with D maybe TRBD1 (5 bases). The CDR3 is made up of 15 amino acids. V was trimmed by 6 bases and J by 0 bases, leaving 16 bases between them. Per the germline V gene, CDR1 is SGHRS and CDR2 is YFSETQ. The CDR3 region is CASNLAAGISYEQYF. DNA for the CDR3: TGCGCCAGCAACCTGGCGGCAGGGATCTCCTACGAGCAGTACTTC.

This clonotype was counted a few times. The chain carries TRBV2 and TRBJ2-5; 11 bases align to TRBD2. The CDR3 spans 14 residues. Germline V gene data show CDR1 as SNHLY and CDR2 as FYNNEI. V was clipped by 6 bases and J by 5 bases; unmatched bases: 5. The CDR3 loop reads CASRGTSGYETQYF. The CDR3 DNA is TGTGCCAGCAGGGGGACTAGCGGTTACGAGACCCAGTACTTC.

This clonotype was seen more than once but under ten times. The rearrangement links TRBV5-1 to TRBJ2-5, with D hard to call. This CDR3 region has 12 residues. V shed 3 bases and J shed 5 bases, with 8 bases lying between them. Germline lookup yields CDR1 SGHRS and CDR2 YFSETQ. The CDR3 DNA reads as TGCGCCAGCAGCTCTAGTCGGGAGACCCAGTACTTC. Translated: CASSSSRETQYF.

The V gene is TRBV3-1, the J gene TRBJ2-1; perhaps TRBD2 as D (5 bases). Deletions cut 3 bases from V and 2 bases from J, with 14 bases between. The CDR3 is made up of 16 amino acids. CDR1 LGHDT and CDR2 YNNKEL come from the germline V gene (reference sequence). In DNA, the CDR3 is TGTGCCAGCAGCCATCGAGCGGAAAATGCCTACAATGAGCAGTTCTTC. It is translated as CASSHRAENAYNEQFF.

The sample holds one count of this clonotype. V gene TRBV6-2 or TRBV6-3 combines with J gene TRBJ2-3, with 7 bases matching TRBD1. The germline gives CDR1 MNHEY, CDR2 SVGEGT. Trimming cost V 5 bases and J 2 bases; bases outside gene matches: 7. The CDR3 runs to 15 residues. In nucleotides, the CDR3 is TGTGCCAGCAGTCCCGGACAGGATGTCACAGATACGCAGTATTTT. Its translation is CASSPGQDVTDTQYF.

As concerns this clonotype: This may be a read error, as it is one base from a much larger clone. This sequence joins TRBV3-1 and TRBJ1-5; D is undetermined. Germline V gives CDR1 LGHDT, CDR2 YNNKEL (reference sequence). The CDR3 spans 15 residues. The CDR3 spells CASSQTGSFNQLQHF. As DNA, the CDR3 is TGTGCCAGCAGCCAGACGGGGTCTTTTAATCAGCTCCAGCATTTT.

This clonotype was counted a few times. The chain joins TRBV7-8 to TRBJ2-5; 12 bases are shared with TRBD2. The J segment lost 4 bases and the V segment lost 6 bases, leaving 15 bases of the junction unmatched. Germline-derived CDR1 and CDR2 are SGHVS and FQNEAQ. This CDR3 is built from 18 residues. CDR3 residues: CASRLPRLAGEMGETQYF. CDR3 DNA sequence: TGTGCCAGCAGACTCCCGAGACTAGCGGGAGAGATGGGAGAGACCCAGTACTTC.

This clonotype turned up a few times. The V gene is TRBV28, the J gene TRBJ1-4; possible D gene TRBD1, 6 bases. The CDR3 runs to 17 residues. Germline V gene data show CDR1 as MDHEN and CDR2 as SYDVKM. The V and J ends lost 7 bases and 0 bases respectively, with 18 bases between them. The CDR3 DNA reads as TGTGCCAGCACCAACCCCGGGACAACTGCAACTAATGAAAAACTGTTTTTT. It is translated as CASTNPGTTATNEKLFF.

The chain employs TRBV11-2 and TRBJ2-7; TRBD1 matches at 10 bases. With V trimmed by 0 bases and J by 0 bases, 2 bases remained unmatched. Looked up from germline, CDR1 is SGHAT and CDR2 is FQNNGV. The CDR3 totals 16 residues. As DNA, the CDR3 is TGTGCCAGCAGCTTAGAGGGACAGGGGAGCTCCTACGAGCAGTACTTC. Its translation: CASSLEGQGSSYEQYF.

This chain joins TRBV5-8 and TRBJ2-7; TRBD1 matches at 9 bases. In germline, CDR1 is SGHTS, CDR2 YDEGEE. The J segment lost 4 bases and the V segment lost 2 bases, leaving 4 bases of the junction unmatched. The CDR3 loop spans 14 amino acids. The CDR3 spells CASSLQGAGYEQYF. The CDR3, as DNA: TGTGCCAGCAGCTTACAGGGGGCAGGGTACGAGCAGTACTTC.

The rearrangement uses TRBV4-2 and TRBJ1-2, with D possibly matching TRBD1 (5 bases). Germline V gene data show CDR1 as LGHNA and CDR2 as YNFKEQ. Trimming pared 0 bases from V and 2 bases from J, leaving 16 bases between. This CDR3 has 17 amino acids. Written as DNA, the CDR3 is TGTGCCAGCAGCCAAGATTCTTGGCGGGGCCTGAACTATGGCTACACCTTC. As protein: CASSQDSWRGLNYGYTF.

The chain couples TRBV6-1 to TRBJ2-5; TRBD2 matches 9 bases. With V trimmed by 8 bases and J by 3 bases, 4 bases remained unmatched. From germline, CDR1 is MNHNS and CDR2 SASEGT. The CDR3 is made up of 13 amino acids. The CDR3 DNA reads as TGTGCCAGCGTCCCTAGCGGGGAAGAGACCCAGTACTTC. This codes for CASVPSGEETQYF.

The chain employs TRBV10-3 and TRBJ1-6, with unresolved D. The CDR3 contains 16 residues. V lost 3 bases and J 10 bases, leaving 19 bases between the germline ends. CDR1 and CDR2 from the germline V gene are ENHRY and SYGVKD. CDR3 loop: CAISDYGRSPGSPLHF. The CDR3 DNA reads TGTGCCATCAGTGATTACGGACGGAGCCCGGGGTCACCCCTCCACTTT.

CDR3 DNA: TGTGCCAGCAGCCAAGGGGCCAGGGGCCACGAGCAGTACTTC. This translates into CASSQGARGHEQYF. This rearrangement joins TRBV27 to TRBJ2-7; TRBD1 is a possible D gene (6 bases). The V and J ends lost 6 bases and 5 bases respectively, with 17 bases between them. Germline V lookup: CDR1 MNHEY, CDR2 SMNVEV (reference sequence). CDR3 length: 14 residues.

Notes on this clonotype: One end of the junction varies from germline; a read error may be responsible. V gene TRBV11-2 combines with J gene TRBJ2-1; D could derive from TRBD1 or TRBD2 (6 bases each). CDR3 length: 20 amino acids. Germline V gene sequence: CDR1 SGHAT, CDR2 FQNNGV. The chain's CDR3 is CASTLGGTGRELALYNEQFF. For the CDR3, the DNA is TGTGCCAGCACCTTAGGGGGGACGGGCCGGGAACTAGCTCTCTACAATGAGCAGTTCTTC.

This clonotype was seen a handful of times. V usage is TRBV13 and J usage is TRBJ1-1; the match to TRBD1 covers 10 bases. The CDR3 is 15 residues long. V trimming: 5 bases; J trimming: 3 bases; junction bases outside the gene matches: 6. Germline CDR1 is PRHDT and CDR2 is FYEKMQ (reference sequence). The CDR3 protein is CASSPGQGLDTEAFF. The CDR3 coding sequence is TGTGCCAGCAGCCCGGGACAGGGGCTAGACACTGAAGCTTTCTTT.